This TCR beta chain came from a study of molecular identifiers for immune sequencing clone quantification. Regarding the study as a whole: Whereas naive cells kept under 1% of molecules in clones above 20 RNA copies, such clones held over 98% in effectors. Jurkat TCR RNA that was spiked in from one cell was reportedly detectable among under 1.2 million naive cells.

TCRdb processed the PCR reads anew with MiXCR; each CDR3 protein has one entry. Here the sample spans under 600,000 distinct CDR3 sequences, 20% to 25% being singletons. The ends were cut back, 5 bases at V and 6 bases at J, with 16 bases in the middle. The CDR3 runs 14 residues. This clonotype was picked up many times. Its antigen is currently unknown. Material for sequencing was naive CD8+ T cells from blood, with Jurkat cell RNA spiked in. Noted subset: FACS-sorted CD8+CD4-CCR7+CD45RA+ naive T cells. The TCR originated in a human donor in good health. Some libraries in this study had Jurkat cell RNA spiked in. The J gene is TRBJ1-2, the V gene TRBV12-3 or TRBV12-4, with D possibly TRBD1 on 6 matching bases. The CDR3 sequence: CASSPKDSLDGYTF. In DNA form, the CDR3 reads TGTGCCAGCAGTCCAAAGGACAGTTTGGATGGCTACACCTTC.